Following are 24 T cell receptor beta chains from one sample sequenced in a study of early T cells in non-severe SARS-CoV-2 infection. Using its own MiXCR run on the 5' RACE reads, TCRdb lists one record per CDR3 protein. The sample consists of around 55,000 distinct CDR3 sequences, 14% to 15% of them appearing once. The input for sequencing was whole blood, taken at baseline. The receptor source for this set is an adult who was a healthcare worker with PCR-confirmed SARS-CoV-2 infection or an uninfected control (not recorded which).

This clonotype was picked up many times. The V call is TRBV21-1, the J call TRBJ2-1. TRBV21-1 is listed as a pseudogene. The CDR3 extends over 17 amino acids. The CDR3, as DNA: TGTGCCAGCAGCAAAGATCATGTCTACCACTCCTACAATGAGCAGTTCTTC. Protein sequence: CASSKDHVYHSYNEQFF.

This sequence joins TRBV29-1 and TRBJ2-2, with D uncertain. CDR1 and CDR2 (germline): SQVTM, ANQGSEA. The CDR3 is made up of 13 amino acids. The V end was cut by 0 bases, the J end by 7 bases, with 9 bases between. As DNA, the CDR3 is TGCAGCGTTGAAGAGGCGGCTTTCGGGGAGCTGTTTTTT. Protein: CSVEEAAFGELFF.

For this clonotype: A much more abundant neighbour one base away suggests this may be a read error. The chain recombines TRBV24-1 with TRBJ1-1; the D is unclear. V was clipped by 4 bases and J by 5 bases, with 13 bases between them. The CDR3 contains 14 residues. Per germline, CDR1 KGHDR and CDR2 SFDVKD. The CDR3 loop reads CATSDLARGTEAFF. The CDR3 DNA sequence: TGTGCCACCAGTGACCTCGCCCGAGGGACTGAAGCTTTCTTT.

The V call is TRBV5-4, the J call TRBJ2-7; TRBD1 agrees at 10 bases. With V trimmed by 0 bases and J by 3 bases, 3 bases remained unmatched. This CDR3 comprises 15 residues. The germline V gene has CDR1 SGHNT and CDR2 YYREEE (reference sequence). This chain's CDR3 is CASSLGGTGVYEQYF. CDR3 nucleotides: TGTGCCAGCAGCTTGGGAGGGACAGGGGTCTACGAGCAGTACTTC.

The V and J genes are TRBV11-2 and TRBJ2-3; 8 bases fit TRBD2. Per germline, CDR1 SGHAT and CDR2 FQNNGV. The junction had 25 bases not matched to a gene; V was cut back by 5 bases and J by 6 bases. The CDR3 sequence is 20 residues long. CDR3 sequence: CASSPQPGLGPTFSADTQYF. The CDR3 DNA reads TGTGCCAGCAGCCCCCAGCCGGGACTAGGGCCGACGTTTTCAGCGGATACGCAGTATTTT.

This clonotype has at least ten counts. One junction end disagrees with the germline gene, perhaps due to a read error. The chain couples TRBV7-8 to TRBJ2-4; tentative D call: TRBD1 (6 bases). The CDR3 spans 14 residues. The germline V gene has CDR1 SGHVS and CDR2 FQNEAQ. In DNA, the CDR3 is TGTGCCAGCAGTTTAGGGACAACGGGAAACATTCAGTACTTC. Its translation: CASSLGTTGNIQYF.

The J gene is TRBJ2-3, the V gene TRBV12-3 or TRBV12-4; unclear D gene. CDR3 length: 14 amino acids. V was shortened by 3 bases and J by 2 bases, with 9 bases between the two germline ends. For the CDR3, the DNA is TGTGCCAGCAGTTTTGGGTGGACCACAGATACGCAGTATTTT. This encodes CASSFGWTTDTQYF.

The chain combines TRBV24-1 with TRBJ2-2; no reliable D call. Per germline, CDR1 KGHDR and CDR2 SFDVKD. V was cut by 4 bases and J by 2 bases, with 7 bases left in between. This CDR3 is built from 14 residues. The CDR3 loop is CATSEVENTGELFF. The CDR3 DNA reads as TGTGCCACCAGTGAGGTCGAAAACACCGGGGAGCTGTTTTTT.

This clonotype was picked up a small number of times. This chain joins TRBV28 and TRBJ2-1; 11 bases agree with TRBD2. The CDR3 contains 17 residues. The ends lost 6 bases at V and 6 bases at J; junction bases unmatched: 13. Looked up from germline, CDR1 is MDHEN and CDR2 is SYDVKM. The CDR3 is CASRGEASGRRLNEQFF. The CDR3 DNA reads TGTGCCAGCAGGGGAGAGGCTAGCGGGAGGCGCCTCAATGAGCAGTTCTTC. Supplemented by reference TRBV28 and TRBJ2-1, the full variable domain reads DVKVTQSSRYLVKRTGEKVFLECVQDMDHENMFWYRQDPGLGLRLIYFSYDVKMKEKGDIPEGYSVSREKKERFSLILESASTNQTSMYLCASRGEASGRRLNEQFFGPGTRLTVL.

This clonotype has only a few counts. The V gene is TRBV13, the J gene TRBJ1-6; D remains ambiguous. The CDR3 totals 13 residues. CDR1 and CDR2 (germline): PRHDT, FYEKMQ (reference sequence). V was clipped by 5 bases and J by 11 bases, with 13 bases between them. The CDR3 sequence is CASSLDRRAPLHF. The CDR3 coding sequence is TGTGCCAGCAGCCTGGACCGAAGGGCACCCCTCCACTTT.

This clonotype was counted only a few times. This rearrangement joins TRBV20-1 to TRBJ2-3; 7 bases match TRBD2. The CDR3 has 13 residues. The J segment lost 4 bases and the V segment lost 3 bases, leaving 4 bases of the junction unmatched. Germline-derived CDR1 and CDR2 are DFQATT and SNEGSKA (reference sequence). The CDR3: CSARLAAADTQYF. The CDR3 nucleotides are TGCAGTGCTAGGCTAGCGGCTGCAGATACGCAGTATTTT.

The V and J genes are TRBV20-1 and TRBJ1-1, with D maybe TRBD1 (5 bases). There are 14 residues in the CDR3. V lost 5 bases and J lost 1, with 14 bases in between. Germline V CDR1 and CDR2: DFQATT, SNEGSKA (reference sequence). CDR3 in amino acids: CSAPNRRTNTEAFF. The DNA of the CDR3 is TGCAGTGCTCCCAACAGGAGAACGAACACTGAAGCTTTCTTT.

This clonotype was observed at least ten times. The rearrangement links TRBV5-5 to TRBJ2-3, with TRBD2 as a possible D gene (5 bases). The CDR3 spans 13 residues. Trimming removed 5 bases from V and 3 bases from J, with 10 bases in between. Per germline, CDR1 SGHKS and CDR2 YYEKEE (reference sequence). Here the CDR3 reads CASRPSGTDTQYF. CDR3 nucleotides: TGTGCCAGCAGACCTTCGGGGACAGATACGCAGTATTTT.

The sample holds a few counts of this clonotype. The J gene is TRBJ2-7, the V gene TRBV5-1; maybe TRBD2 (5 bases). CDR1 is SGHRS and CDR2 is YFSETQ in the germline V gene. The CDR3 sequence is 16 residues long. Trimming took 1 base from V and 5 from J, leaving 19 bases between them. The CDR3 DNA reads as TGCGCCAGCAGCTTGATAGGTTTGCGACGGGATGACGAGCAGTACTTC. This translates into CASSLIGLRRDDEQYF. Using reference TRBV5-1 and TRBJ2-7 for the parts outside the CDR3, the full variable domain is KAGVTQTPRYLIKTRGQQVTLSCSPISGHRSVSWYQQTPGQGLQFLFEYFSETQRNKGNFPGRFSGRQFSNSRSEMNVSTLELGDSALYLCASSLIGLRRDDEQYFGPGTRLTVT.

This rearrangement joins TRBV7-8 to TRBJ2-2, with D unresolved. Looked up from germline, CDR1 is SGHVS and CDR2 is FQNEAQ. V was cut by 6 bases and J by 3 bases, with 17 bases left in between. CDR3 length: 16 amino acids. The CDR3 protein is CASRSSQHQDTGELFF. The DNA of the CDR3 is TGTGCCAGCAGAAGTTCTCAACACCAAGACACCGGGGAGCTGTTTTTT. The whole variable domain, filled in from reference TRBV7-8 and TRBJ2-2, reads GAGVSQSPRYKVAKRGQDVALRCDPISGHVSLFWYQQALGQGPEFLTYFQNEAQLDKSGLPSDRFFAERPEGSVSTLKIQRTQQEDSAVYLCASRSSQHQDTGELFFGEGSRLTVL.

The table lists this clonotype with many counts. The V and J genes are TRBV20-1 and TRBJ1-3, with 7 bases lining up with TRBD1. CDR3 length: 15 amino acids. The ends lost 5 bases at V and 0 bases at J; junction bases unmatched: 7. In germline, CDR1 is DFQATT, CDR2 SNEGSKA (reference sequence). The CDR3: CSALGGSGSGNTIYF. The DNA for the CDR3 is TGCAGTGCTCTAGGGGGCAGCGGCTCTGGAAACACCATATATTTT.

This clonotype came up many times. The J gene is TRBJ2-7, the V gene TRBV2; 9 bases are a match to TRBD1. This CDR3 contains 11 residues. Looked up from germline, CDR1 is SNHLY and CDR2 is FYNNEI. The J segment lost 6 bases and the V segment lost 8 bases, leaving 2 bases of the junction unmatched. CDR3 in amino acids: CASQGQGEQYF. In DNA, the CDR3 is TGTGCCAGCCAGGGACAGGGCGAGCAGTACTTC.

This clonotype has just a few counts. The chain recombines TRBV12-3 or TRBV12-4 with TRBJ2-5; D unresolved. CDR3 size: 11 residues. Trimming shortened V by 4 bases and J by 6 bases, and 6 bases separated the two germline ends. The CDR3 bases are TGTGCCAGCAGTTCGCAGCAGACCCAGTACTTC. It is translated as CASSSQQTQYF.

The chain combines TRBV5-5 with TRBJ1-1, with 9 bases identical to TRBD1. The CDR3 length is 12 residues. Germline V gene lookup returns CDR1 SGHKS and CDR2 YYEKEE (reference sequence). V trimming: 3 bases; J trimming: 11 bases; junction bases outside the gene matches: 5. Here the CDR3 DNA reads TGTGCCAGCAGCTGGGACAGGGACGCGGCTTTCTTT. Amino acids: CASSWDRDAAFF.

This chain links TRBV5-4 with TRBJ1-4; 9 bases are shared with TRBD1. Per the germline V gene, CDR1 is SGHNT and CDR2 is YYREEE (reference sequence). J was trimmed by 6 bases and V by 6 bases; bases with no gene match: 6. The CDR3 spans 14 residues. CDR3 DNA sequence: TGTGCCAGCACCCAACAGGGGGCGGATGAAAAACTGTTTTTT. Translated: CASTQQGADEKLFF.

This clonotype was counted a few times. The CDR3, as DNA: TGTGCCAGCAGTTCCGGGACAGGGTGGACAGATACGCAGTATTTT. This sequence encodes CASSSGTGWTDTQYF. This chain connects TRBV28 to TRBJ2-3, with 9 bases identical to TRBD1. This CDR3 spans 15 amino acids. With V trimmed by 4 bases and J by 3 bases, 5 bases remained unmatched. Germline assignment: CDR1 MDHEN and CDR2 SYDVKM.

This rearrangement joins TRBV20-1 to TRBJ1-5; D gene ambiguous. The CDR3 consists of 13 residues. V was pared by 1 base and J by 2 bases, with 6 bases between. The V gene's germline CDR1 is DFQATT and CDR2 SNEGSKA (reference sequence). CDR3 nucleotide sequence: TGCAGTGCTAGAGGCCTACGCAATCAGCCCCAGCATTTT. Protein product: CSARGLRNQPQHF.

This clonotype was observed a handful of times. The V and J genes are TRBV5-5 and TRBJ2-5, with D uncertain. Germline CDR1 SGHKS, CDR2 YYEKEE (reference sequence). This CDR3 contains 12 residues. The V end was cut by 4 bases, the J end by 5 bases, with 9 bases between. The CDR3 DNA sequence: TGTGCCAGCAGCCCGCCCGCGGAGACCCAGTACTTC. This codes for CASSPPAETQYF.

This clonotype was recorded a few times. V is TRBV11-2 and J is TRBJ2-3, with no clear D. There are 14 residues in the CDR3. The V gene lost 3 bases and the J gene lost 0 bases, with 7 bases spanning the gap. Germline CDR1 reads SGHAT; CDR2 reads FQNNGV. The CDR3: CASSFPQSTDTQYF. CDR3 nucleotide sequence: TGTGCCAGCAGCTTCCCCCAAAGCACAGATACGCAGTATTTT.